This TCR beta chain was profiled in a study of cytomegalovirus exposure and HLA in healthy donors. Study results and limitations: The authors confirmed in vitro that a few CMV-associated chains were specific for CMV antigens. The study flagged about 160 TCR beta chains as cytomegalovirus-associated. According to a subsequent analysis, TCR clusters identified in the first cohort showed a tendency to co-occur across the 110 or so validation repertoires. Most TCR sequences were uncommon, yet certain public TCRs appeared in many donors.

With regard to this clone: No antigen is known for it.

CDR1 is MGHDK, CDR2 SYGVNS, per germline. Trimming shortened V by 5 bases and J by 4 bases, and 20 bases separated the two germline ends. The CDR3 has 16 amino acids. TCRdb's table, derived via immunoSEQ multiplex PCR, lists solely in-frame clones and lacks some. This sample has about 160,000 clones; around 96% occur once, and the top ten carry 0.89%. This receptor was identified in a woman in her late teens or twenties in good health and CMV-seronegative. The V and J genes are TRBV25-1 and TRBJ1-2, with D tentatively TRBD1 (5 bases). The sequencing sample was made of PBMCs. CDR3 loop: CASSSSEGRASYGYTF. CDR3 sequence (DNA): TGTGCCAGCAGTTCCAGCGAGGGGAGGGCCAGCTATGGCTACACCTTC.